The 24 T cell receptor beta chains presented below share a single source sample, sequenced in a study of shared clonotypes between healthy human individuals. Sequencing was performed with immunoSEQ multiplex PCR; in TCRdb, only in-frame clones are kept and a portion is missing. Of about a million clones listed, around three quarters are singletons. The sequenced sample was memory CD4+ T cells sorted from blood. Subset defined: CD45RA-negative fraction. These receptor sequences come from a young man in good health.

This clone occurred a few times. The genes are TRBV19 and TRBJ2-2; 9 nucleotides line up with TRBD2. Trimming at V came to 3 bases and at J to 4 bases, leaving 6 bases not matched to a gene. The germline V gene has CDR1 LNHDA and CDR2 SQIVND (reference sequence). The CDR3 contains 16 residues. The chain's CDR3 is CASSIRSSGTTGELFF. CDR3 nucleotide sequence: TGTGCCAGTAGTATCCGGTCTAGCGGGACCACCGGGGAGCTGTTTTTT.

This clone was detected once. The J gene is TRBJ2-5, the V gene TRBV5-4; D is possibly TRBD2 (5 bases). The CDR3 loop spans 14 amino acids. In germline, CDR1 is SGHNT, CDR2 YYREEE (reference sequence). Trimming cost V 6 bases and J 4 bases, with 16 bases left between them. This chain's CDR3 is CASKGEGVGETQYF. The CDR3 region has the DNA TGTGCCAGCAAGGGAGAGGGTGTGGGAGAGACCCAGTACTTC.

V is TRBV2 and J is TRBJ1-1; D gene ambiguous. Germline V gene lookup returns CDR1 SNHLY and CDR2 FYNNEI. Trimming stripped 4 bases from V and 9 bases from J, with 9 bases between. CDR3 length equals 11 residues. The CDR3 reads CASSGLVKAFF. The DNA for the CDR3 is TGTGCCAGCAGTGGGCTCGTAAAAGCTTTCTTT.

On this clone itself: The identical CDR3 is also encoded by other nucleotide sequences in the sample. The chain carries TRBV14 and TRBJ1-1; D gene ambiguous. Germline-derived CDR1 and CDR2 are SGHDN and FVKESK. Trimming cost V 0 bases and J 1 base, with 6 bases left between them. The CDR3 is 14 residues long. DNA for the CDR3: TGTGCCAGCAGCCAAGATCCAGGGAACACTGAAGCTTTCTTT. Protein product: CASSQDPGNTEAFF.

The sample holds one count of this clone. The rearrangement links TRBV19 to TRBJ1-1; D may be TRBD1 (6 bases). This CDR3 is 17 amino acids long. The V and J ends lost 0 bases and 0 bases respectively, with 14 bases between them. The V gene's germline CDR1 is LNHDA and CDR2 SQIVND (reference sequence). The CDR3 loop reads CASSIEGTGHMNTEAFF. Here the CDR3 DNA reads TGTGCCAGTAGTATAGAGGGCACAGGGCATATGAACACTGAAGCTTTCTTT.

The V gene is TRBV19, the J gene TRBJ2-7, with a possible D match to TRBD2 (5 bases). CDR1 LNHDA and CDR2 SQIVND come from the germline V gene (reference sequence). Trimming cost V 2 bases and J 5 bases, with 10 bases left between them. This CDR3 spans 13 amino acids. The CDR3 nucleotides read TGTGCCAGTAGTATAAGGCGAGGGAACGAGCAGTACTTC. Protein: CASSIRRGNEQYF.

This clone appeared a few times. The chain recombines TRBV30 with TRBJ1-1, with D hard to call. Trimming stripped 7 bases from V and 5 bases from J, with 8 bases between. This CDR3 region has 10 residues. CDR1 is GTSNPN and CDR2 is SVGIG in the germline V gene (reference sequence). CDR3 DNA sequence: TGTGCCTCCTCAAGGACTGAAGCTTTCTTT. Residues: CASSRTEAFF.

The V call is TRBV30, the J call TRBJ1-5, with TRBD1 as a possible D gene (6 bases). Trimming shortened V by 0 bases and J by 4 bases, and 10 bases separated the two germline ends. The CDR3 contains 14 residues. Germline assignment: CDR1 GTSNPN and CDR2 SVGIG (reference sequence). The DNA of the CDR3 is TGTGCCTGGAGTGTCGCAGGGGCTAATCAGCCCCAGCATTTT. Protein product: CAWSVAGANQPQHF.

This chain's CDR3 is CASTPLGFEAKNIQYF. CDR3 nucleotides: TGTGCCAGCACCCCGCTTGGATTCGAAGCCAAAAACATTCAGTACTTC. This chain connects TRBV7-9 to TRBJ2-4; no firm D call. Germline CDR1 is SEHNR and CDR2 is FQNEAQ (reference sequence). V lost 7 bases and J lost 0, with 16 bases in between. The CDR3 covers 16 residues.

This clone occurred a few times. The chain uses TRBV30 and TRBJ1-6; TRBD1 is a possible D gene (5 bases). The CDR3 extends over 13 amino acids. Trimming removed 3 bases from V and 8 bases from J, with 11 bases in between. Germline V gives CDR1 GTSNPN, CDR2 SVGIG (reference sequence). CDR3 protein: CAWRGLGDSPLHF. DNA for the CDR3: TGTGCCTGGAGGGGGCTCGGGGATTCACCCCTCCACTTT.

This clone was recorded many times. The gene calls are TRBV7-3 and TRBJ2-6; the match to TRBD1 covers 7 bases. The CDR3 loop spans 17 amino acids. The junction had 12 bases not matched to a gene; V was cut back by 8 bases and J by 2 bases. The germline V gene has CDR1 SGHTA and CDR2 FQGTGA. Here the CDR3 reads CASGKQPGTAGANVLTF. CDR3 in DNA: TGTGCCAGCGGTAAACAACCTGGGACAGCTGGGGCCAACGTCCTGACTTTC.

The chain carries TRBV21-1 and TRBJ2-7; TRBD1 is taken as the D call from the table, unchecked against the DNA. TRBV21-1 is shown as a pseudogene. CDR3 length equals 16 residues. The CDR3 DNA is TGTGCCAGCAGCAAGATACACCCGTGCCCGTTTTACGAGCAGTACTTC. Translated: CASSKIHPCPFYEQYF.

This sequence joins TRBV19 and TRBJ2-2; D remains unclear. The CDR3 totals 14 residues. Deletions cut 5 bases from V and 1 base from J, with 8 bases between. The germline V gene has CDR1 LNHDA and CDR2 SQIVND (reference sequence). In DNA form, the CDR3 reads TGTGCCAGTAGTGGAAGAGAGAACACCGGGGAGCTGTTTTTT. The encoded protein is CASSGRENTGELFF.

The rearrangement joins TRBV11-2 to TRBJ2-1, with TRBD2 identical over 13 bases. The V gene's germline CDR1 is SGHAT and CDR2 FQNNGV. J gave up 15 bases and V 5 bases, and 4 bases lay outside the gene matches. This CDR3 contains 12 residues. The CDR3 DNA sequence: TGTGCCAGCAGCGTCGGGACTAGCGGGGCGTTCTTC. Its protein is CASSVGTSGAFF. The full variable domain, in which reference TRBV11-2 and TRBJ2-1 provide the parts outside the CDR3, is EAGVAQSPRYKIIEKRQSVAFWCNPISGHATLYWYQQILGQGPKLLIQFQNNGVVDDSQLPKDRFSAERLKGVDSTLKIQPAKLEDSAVYLCASSVGTSGAFFGPGTRLTVL.

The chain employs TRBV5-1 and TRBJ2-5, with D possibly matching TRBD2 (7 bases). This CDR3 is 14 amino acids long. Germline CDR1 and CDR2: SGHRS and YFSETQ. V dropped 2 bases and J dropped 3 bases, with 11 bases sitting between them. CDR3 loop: CASSFTGREETQYF. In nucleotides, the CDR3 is TGCGCCAGCAGCTTCACAGGGAGGGAAGAGACCCAGTACTTC.

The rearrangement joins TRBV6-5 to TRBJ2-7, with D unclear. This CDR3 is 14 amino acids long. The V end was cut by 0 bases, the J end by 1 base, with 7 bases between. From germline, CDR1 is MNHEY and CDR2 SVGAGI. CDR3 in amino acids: CASSYSPASYEQYF. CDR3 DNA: TGTGCCAGCAGTTACTCTCCCGCTTCCTACGAGCAGTACTTC.

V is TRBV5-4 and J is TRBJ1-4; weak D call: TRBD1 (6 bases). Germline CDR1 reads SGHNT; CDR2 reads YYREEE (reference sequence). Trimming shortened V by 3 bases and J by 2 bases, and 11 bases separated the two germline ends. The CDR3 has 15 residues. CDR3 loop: CASSYLGGTNEKLFF. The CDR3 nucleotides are TGTGCCAGCAGCTACCTGGGGGGCACTAATGAAAAACTGTTTTTT.

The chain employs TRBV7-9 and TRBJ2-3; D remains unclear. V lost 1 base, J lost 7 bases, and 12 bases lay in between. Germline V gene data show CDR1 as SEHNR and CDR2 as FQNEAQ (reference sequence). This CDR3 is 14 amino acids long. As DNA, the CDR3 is TGTGCCAGCAGCTTAGGAGTCCAGCAAAATACGCAGTATTTT. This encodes CASSLGVQQNTQYF. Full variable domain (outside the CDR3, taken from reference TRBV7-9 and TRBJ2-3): DTGVSQNPRHKITKRGQNVTFRCDPISEHNRLYWYRQTLGQGPEFLTYFQNEAQLEKSRLLSDRFSAERPKGSFSTLEIQRTEQGDSAMYLCASSLGVQQNTQYFGPGTRLTVL.

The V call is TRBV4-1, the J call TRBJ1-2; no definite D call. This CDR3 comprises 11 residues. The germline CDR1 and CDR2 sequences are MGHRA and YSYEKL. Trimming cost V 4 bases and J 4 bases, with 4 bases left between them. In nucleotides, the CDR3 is TGCGCCAGCAGCCGTTTCTATGGCTACACCTTC. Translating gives CASSRFYGYTF.

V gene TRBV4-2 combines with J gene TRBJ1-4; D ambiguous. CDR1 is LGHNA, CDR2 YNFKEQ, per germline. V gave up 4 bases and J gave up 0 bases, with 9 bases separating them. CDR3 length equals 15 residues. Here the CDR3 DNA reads TGTGCCAGCAGCCCGGACGGCGCAACTAATGAAAAACTGTTTTTT. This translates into CASSPDGATNEKLFF.

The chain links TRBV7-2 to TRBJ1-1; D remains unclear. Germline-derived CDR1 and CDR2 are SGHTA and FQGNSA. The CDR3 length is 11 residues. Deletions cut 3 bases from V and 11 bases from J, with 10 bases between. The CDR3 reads CASSFSTAAFF. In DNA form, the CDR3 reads TGTGCCAGCAGCTTCTCGACCGCCGCTTTCTTT.

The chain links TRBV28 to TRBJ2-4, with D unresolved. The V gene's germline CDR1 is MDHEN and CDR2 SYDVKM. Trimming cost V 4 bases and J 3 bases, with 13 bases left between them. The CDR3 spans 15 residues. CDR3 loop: CASSSPGWDKNIQYF. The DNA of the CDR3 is TGTGCCAGCAGTTCGCCTGGTTGGGACAAAAACATTCAGTACTTC.

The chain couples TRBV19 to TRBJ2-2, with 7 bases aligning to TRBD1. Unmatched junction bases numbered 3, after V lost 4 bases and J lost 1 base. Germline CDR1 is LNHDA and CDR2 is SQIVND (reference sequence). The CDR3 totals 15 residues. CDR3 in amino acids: CASSKGQQNTGELFF. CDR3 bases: TGTGCCAGTAGTAAGGGACAGCAGAACACCGGGGAGCTGTTTTTT. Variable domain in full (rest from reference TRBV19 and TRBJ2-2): DGGITQSPKYLFRKEGQNVTLSCEQNLNHDAMYWYRQDPGQGLRLIYYSQIVNDFQKGDIAEGYSVSREKKESFPLTVTSAQKNPTAFYLCASSKGQQNTGELFFGEGSRLTVL.

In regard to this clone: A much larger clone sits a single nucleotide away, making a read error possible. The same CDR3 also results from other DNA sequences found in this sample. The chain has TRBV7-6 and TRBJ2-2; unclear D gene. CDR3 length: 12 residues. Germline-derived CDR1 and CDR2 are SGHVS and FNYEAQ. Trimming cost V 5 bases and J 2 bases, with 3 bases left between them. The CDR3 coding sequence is TGTGCCAGCAGCCTAAACACCGGGGAGCTGTTTTTT. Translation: CASSLNTGELFF.